The 12 T cell receptor beta chains below come from one sample, sequenced in a study of blood T cells in healthy people across ages. Using a J-beta primer mix together with a sample-barcoded 5' primer, a second PCR was run for roughly 7 to 11 cycles. TCRdb passed the 5' RACE reads through MiXCR, listing each CDR3 protein once. The sample consists of 1.2 million to 1.5 million distinct CDR3 sequences, approximately 59% of them appearing once. The sample was blood. The receptor set was obtained from a man aged 18 to 30 in good health.

The chain has TRBV20-1 and TRBJ1-4; D uncertain. Germline CDR1 reads DFQATT; CDR2 reads SNEGSKA (reference sequence). The length of the CDR3 is 14 residues. V was clipped by 3 bases and J by 8 bases, with 16 bases between them. CDR3 protein: CSARWGEGVEKLFF. CDR3 DNA: TGCAGTGCTAGGTGGGGAGAGGGAGTAGAAAAACTGTTTTTT.

The rearrangement joins TRBV5-5 to TRBJ1-2, with D possibly TRBD1 on 5 matching bases. Trimming removed 4 bases at V and 2 bases at J, with 15 bases between. The CDR3 spans 15 residues. Germline V CDR1 and CDR2: SGHKS, YYEKEE (reference sequence). The CDR3 bases are TGTGCCAGCAGCCGGGACGGCGGCATAAACTATGGCTACACCTTC. Encoded protein: CASSRDGGINYGYTF.

The chain uses TRBV7-8 and TRBJ1-1, with a weak D call TRBD1 (5 bases). Trimming pared 7 bases from V and 3 bases from J, leaving 12 bases between. This CDR3 region has 13 residues. Germline V lookup: CDR1 SGHVS, CDR2 FQNEAQ. The CDR3 DNA sequence: TGTGCCAGCAACAAAATCAGGGACACTGAAGCTTTCTTT. Its protein product is CASNKIRDTEAFF.

The rearrangement uses TRBV12-3 or TRBV12-4 and TRBJ1-2; maybe TRBD1 (5 bases). V was shortened by 1 base and J by 3 bases, with 12 bases between the two germline ends. The CDR3 extends over 15 amino acids. The CDR3 loop is CASSLEWGRDYGYTF. The CDR3 region has the DNA TGTGCCAGCAGTTTAGAATGGGGCCGGGACTATGGCTACACCTTC.

This sequence joins TRBV7-9 and TRBJ1-1; unclear D gene. Trimming took 1 base from V and 2 from J, leaving 14 bases between them. Germline V gene sequence: CDR1 SEHNR, CDR2 FQNEAQ (reference sequence). The CDR3 consists of 16 residues. The CDR3 is CASSLDLRQFNTEAFF. The CDR3, as DNA: TGTGCCAGCAGCTTAGATCTTCGACAATTTAACACTGAAGCTTTCTTT.

This clonotype has more than one count but fewer than ten. The V and J genes are TRBV6-6 and TRBJ2-1; D is undetermined. V was trimmed by 6 bases and J by 3 bases, leaving 15 bases between them. CDR1 and CDR2 (germline): MNHNY, SVGAGI (reference sequence). The CDR3 runs to 15 residues. CDR3 in amino acids: CASSPAFQFYNEQFF. As DNA, the CDR3 is TGTGCCAGCAGCCCCGCATTTCAGTTCTACAATGAGCAGTTCTTC.

This clonotype has more than one count but fewer than ten. V gene TRBV5-1 combines with J gene TRBJ2-1; no clear D gene. The V end lost 2 bases, the J end lost 5 bases, and 14 bases lay between the germline ends. Germline CDR1 SGHRS, CDR2 YFSETQ. This CDR3 contains 15 residues. CDR3 nucleotide sequence: TGCGCCAGCAGCTTCGGGCCATCCTTGGACAATGAGCAGTTCTTC. Protein product: CASSFGPSLDNEQFF. Complete variable domain (other parts from reference TRBV5-1 and TRBJ2-1): KAGVTQTPRYLIKTRGQQVTLSCSPISGHRSVSWYQQTPGQGLQFLFEYFSETQRNKGNFPGRFSGRQFSNSRSEMNVSTLELGDSALYLCASSFGPSLDNEQFFGPGTRLTVL.

This clonotype appeared once. Written as DNA, the CDR3 is TGTGCCAGCAGCCTCGGGACAGATCTTGAAGCTTTCTTT. Residues: CASSLGTDLEAFF. The rearrangement links TRBV6-5 to TRBJ1-1, with 7 bases identical to TRBD1. CDR1 and CDR2 (germline): MNHEY, SVGAGI. V was clipped by 6 bases and J by 7 bases; unmatched bases: 8. This CDR3 contains 13 residues.

This chain joins TRBV7-9 and TRBJ2-1, with 12 bases aligning to TRBD2. The J segment lost 8 bases and the V segment lost 0 bases, leaving 5 bases of the junction unmatched. In germline, CDR1 is SEHNR, CDR2 FQNEAQ (reference sequence). This CDR3 is 16 amino acids long. The CDR3 region is CASSLALAGGQDEQFF. The CDR3 DNA follows: TGTGCCAGCAGCTTAGCGCTAGCGGGAGGGCAAGATGAGCAGTTCTTC.

The V and J genes are TRBV13 and TRBJ2-3; no reliable D call. From germline, CDR1 is PRHDT and CDR2 FYEKMQ (reference sequence). V was trimmed by 8 bases and J by 2 bases, leaving 8 bases between them. The CDR3 length is 12 residues. The CDR3 sequence: CASCPSTDTQYF. DNA of the CDR3: TGTGCCAGCTGCCCCTCCACAGATACGCAGTATTTT. The full variable domain, rest sourced from reference TRBV13 and TRBJ2-3, is AAGVIQSPRHLIKEKRETATLKCYPIPRHDTVYWYQQGPGQDPQFLISFYEKMQSDKGSIPDRFSAQQFSDYHSELNMSSLELGDSALYFCASCPSTDTQYFGPGTRLTVL.

The chain uses TRBV2 and TRBJ2-7; D possibly matches TRBD1 or TRBD2 (6 bases each). From germline, CDR1 is SNHLY and CDR2 FYNNEI. The V end lost 7 bases, the J end lost 2 bases, and 12 bases lay between the germline ends. The CDR3 has 13 amino acids. The CDR3 DNA reads TGTGCCAGCAATCGGGGGCCCCCCTACGAGCAGTACTTC. It yields the protein CASNRGPPYEQYF.

The J gene is TRBJ2-5, the V gene TRBV4-2, with D maybe TRBD2 (5 bases). Germline V gene sequence: CDR1 LGHNA, CDR2 YNFKEQ. V was pared by 0 bases and J by 5 bases, with 13 bases between. CDR3 length: 15 residues. CDR3 bases: TGTGCCAGCAGCCAAGATCCTGCGGGCACGGAGACCCAGTACTTC. Its protein is CASSQDPAGTETQYF.